These 29 T cell receptor beta chains were sequenced from one sample in a study of blood T cells in healthy people across ages. Primers used in a second PCR of about 6 to 11 cycles were a sample-barcoded 5' primer and a J-beta primer mix. TCRdb itself ran the 5' RACE reads through MiXCR, one entry per CDR3 protein. This table holds 750,000 to 950,000 distinct CDR3 sequences, about 48% found once. Sequencing was done on a sample of blood. The receptors originated from a man older than 75 in good health.

This sequence joins TRBV7-2 and TRBJ2-5; D is unclear. This CDR3 region has 13 residues. Germline V gene sequence: CDR1 SGHTA, CDR2 FQGNSA. The germline V and J ends were trimmed by 1 base and 5 bases, with 8 bases remaining between them. The CDR3 DNA is TGTGCCAGCAGCTTAGAAGGGATTGAGACCCAGTACTTC. Amino acids: CASSLEGIETQYF.

This chain uses TRBV18 with TRBJ2-5; possible D gene TRBD1, 6 bases. Trimming stripped 5 bases from V and 3 bases from J, with 7 bases between. The CDR3 covers 12 residues. The V gene's germline CDR1 is KGHSH and CDR2 LQKENI. CDR3: CASSRGKETQYF. For the CDR3, the DNA is TGTGCCAGCTCAAGGGGGAAAGAGACCCAGTACTTC.

There are a few counts of this clonotype. CDR3 sequence: CASGRATYGGGYTF. CDR3 coding DNA: TGTGCCAGCGGGAGAGCTACTTATGGTGGTGGCTACACCTTC. The chain links TRBV6-2 or TRBV6-3 to TRBJ1-2; D call uncertain. This CDR3 is built from 14 residues. V lost 8 bases and J 7 bases, leaving 20 bases between the germline ends. Per the germline V gene, CDR1 is MNHEY and CDR2 is SVGEGT.

The table lists this clonotype with a few counts. The chain employs TRBV20-1 and TRBJ2-7; 9 bases are shared with TRBD2. V lost 0 bases to trimming and J lost 4 bases; unmatched junction nucleotides: 10. The CDR3 length is 16 residues. Germline V CDR1 and CDR2: DFQATT, SNEGSKA (reference sequence). DNA for the CDR3: TGCAGTGCTAGAGAGGGCCTAGCGGGAATGGCATACGAGCAGTACTTC. It codes for CSAREGLAGMAYEQYF.

In its sample, this clonotype was seen a few times. The chain carries TRBV7-9 and TRBJ2-7; 7 positions match TRBD1. Germline assignment: CDR1 SEHNR and CDR2 FQNEAQ (reference sequence). CDR3 length: 14 residues. J was trimmed by 2 bases and V by 2 bases; bases with no gene match: 3. The CDR3 nucleotides are TGTGCCAGCAGCTTACGGACAGGACCCTACGAGCAGTACTTC. Its translation: CASSLRTGPYEQYF.

This sequence joins TRBV29-1 and TRBJ2-1; D possibly corresponds to TRBD2 (7 bases). The CDR3 totals 14 residues. Between the trimmed V and J ends, which lost 6 bases and 8 bases, there was a span of 20 bases. CDR1 SQVTM and CDR2 ANQGSEA come from the germline V gene. The CDR3 DNA reads TGCAGCGTCCCCAAAGTAGGGGGAGGGGATGAGCAGTTCTTC. This codes for CSVPKVGGGDEQFF.

This clonotype was recorded a few times. This chain connects TRBV20-1 to TRBJ2-1; D is undetermined. V lost 4 bases to trimming and J lost 4 bases, with 17 bases between them. This CDR3 is built from 15 residues. Germline CDR1 reads DFQATT; CDR2 reads SNEGSKA (reference sequence). CDR3 bases: TGCAGTGCTACTCCCATAGCCGAACGGTACAATGAGCAGTTCTTC. Amino acid sequence: CSATPIAERYNEQFF.

The CDR3 nucleotides read TGTGCCAGCAGCCCGCGACAGGGGAGCATGGAGGGCTACACCTTC. This sequence encodes CASSPRQGSMEGYTF. The rearrangement links TRBV3-1 to TRBJ1-2, with TRBD1 matching 8 bases. V shed 4 bases and J 8 bases; nucleotides not matched to a gene: 12. CDR3 length: 15 amino acids. The germline V gene encodes CDR1 LGHDT and CDR2 YNNKEL (reference sequence). The whole variable domain, remainder taken from reference TRBV3-1 and TRBJ1-2, is DTAVSQTPKYLVTQMGNDKSIKCEQNLGHDTMYWYKQDSKKFLKIMFSYNNKELIINETVPNRFSPKSPDKAHLNLHINSLELGDSAVYFCASSPRQGSMEGYTFGSGTRLTVV.

The chain joins TRBV11-3 to TRBJ2-5, with D perhaps matching TRBD2 (6 bases). The CDR3 is made up of 16 amino acids. V was cut by 4 bases and J by 2 bases, with 17 bases left in between. In germline, CDR1 is SGHNT, CDR2 YENEEA. The CDR3 is CASSSMRGGLQETQYF. The DNA of the CDR3 is TGTGCCAGCAGCTCGATGCGGGGTGGCCTACAAGAGACCCAGTACTTC.

This clonotype was seen ten or more times. The chain is built from TRBV18 and TRBJ2-3; the D gene is possibly TRBD1 (5 bases). V was shortened by 3 bases and J by 2 bases, with 18 bases between the two germline ends. In germline, CDR1 is KGHSH, CDR2 LQKENI. The CDR3 is 17 residues long. This CDR3 reads CASSPSQARAFTDTQYF. The CDR3 DNA is TGTGCCAGCTCACCCTCTCAGGCCAGGGCCTTCACAGATACGCAGTATTTT.

This chain links TRBV2 with TRBJ1-5, with TRBD1 identical over 8 bases. Germline lookup yields CDR1 SNHLY and CDR2 FYNNEI. V lost 5 bases and J lost 4; bases outside the gene matches: 7. The CDR3 extends over 15 amino acids. Written as DNA, the CDR3 is TGTGCCAGCAGTTGGACAGGGAGCGGGAATCAGCCCCAGCATTTT. Protein product: CASSWTGSGNQPQHF. Using reference TRBV2 and TRBJ1-5 for the parts outside the CDR3, the full variable domain is EPEVTQTPSHQVTQMGQEVILRCVPISNHLYFYWYRQILGQKVEFLVSFYNNEISEKSEIFDDQFSVERPDGSNFTLKIRSTKLEDSAMYFCASSWTGSGNQPQHFGDGTRLSIL.

This clonotype appeared once. J is TRBJ1-2 and V is TRBV11-2; TRBD1 matches 8 bases. The CDR3 covers 13 residues. Germline assignment: CDR1 SGHAT and CDR2 FQNNGV. Losses at the gene ends were 4 bases for V and 4 bases for J; bases not matched to a gene: 2. The DNA for the CDR3 is TGTGCCAGCAGCTCAGGGGGCCCCTATGGCTACACCTTC. It codes for CASSSGGPYGYTF.

The chain uses TRBV14 and TRBJ2-3; 11 bases are a match to TRBD1. The trim removed 4 bases at V and 0 bases at J, leaving 3 bases unmatched. Germline-derived CDR1 and CDR2 are SGHDN and FVKESK. The length of the CDR3 is 16 residues. The CDR3: CASSPDRGPSTDTQYF. DNA of the CDR3: TGTGCCAGCAGCCCGGACAGGGGGCCTAGCACAGATACGCAGTATTTT. The full variable domain, with the rest looked up from reference TRBV14 and TRBJ2-3, is EAGVTQFPSHSVIEKGQTVTLRCDPISGHDNLYWYRRVMGKEIKFLLHFVKESKQDESGMPNNRFLAERTGGTYSTLKVQPAELEDSGVYFCASSPDRGPSTDTQYFGPGTRLTVL.

V usage is TRBV20-1 and J usage is TRBJ2-5; 8 bases fit TRBD1. Germline loops: CDR1 DFQATT, CDR2 SNEGSKA (reference sequence). This CDR3 is 15 amino acids long. Trimming removed 0 bases from V and 4 bases from J; junction bases left unmatched: 7. The CDR3 coding sequence is TGCAGTGCTAGAGAGCCCCGGACAGGGCTAGAGACCCAGTACTTC. This gives the protein CSAREPRTGLETQYF.

This CDR3 reads CSVGTLGRETQYF. Written as DNA, the CDR3 is TGCAGCGTTGGGACACTTGGGAGAGAGACCCAGTACTTC. The chain carries TRBV29-1 and TRBJ2-7; D tentatively reads TRBD1 or TRBD2 (5 bases each). The J call is doubtful: the DNA matches TRBJ2-5 better. The V gene's germline CDR1 is SQVTM and CDR2 ANQGSEA. CDR3 length: 13 amino acids.

The chain carries TRBV20-1 and TRBJ1-5; 7 nucleotides align to TRBD1. The CDR3 is made up of 14 amino acids. CDR1 and CDR2 (germline): DFQATT, SNEGSKA (reference sequence). Losses at the gene ends were 5 bases for V and 2 bases for J; bases not matched to a gene: 6. This CDR3 is CSAETGLGNQPQHF. The CDR3, as DNA: TGCAGTGCTGAGACAGGGCTAGGCAATCAGCCCCAGCATTTT.

The genes are TRBV28 and TRBJ2-7; a possible D gene is TRBD1 (5 bases). From germline, CDR1 is MDHEN and CDR2 SYDVKM. V lost 3 bases and J 3 bases, leaving 6 bases between the germline ends. CDR3 length equals 12 residues. CDR3 protein: CASSFRDYEQYF. The CDR3 DNA reads TGTGCCAGCAGTTTCAGGGACTACGAGCAGTACTTC.

The chain joins TRBV29-1 to TRBJ1-1; TRBD1 agrees at 7 bases. This CDR3 is 15 amino acids long. Germline V CDR1 and CDR2: SQVTM, ANQGSEA. The J segment lost 3 bases and the V segment lost 1 base, leaving 8 bases of the junction unmatched. The DNA for the CDR3 is TGCAGCGTTGAAGTCCGGACAGGAATACACACTGAAGCTTTCTTT. This encodes CSVEVRTGIHTEAFF.

The V and J genes are TRBV5-1 and TRBJ2-6, with a weak D call TRBD1 (5 bases). Germline V gene sequence: CDR1 SGHRS, CDR2 YFSETQ. This CDR3 spans 15 amino acids. The germline V and J ends were trimmed by 5 bases and 3 bases, with 12 bases remaining between them. The CDR3 loop is CASSMVGDGANVLTF. The CDR3 DNA reads TGCGCCAGCAGTATGGTAGGGGATGGGGCCAACGTCCTGACTTTC.

The V gene is TRBV12-3 or TRBV12-4, the J gene TRBJ2-5, with a weak D call TRBD2 (5 bases). The V end lost 3 bases, the J end lost 5 bases, and 19 bases lay between the germline ends. The length of the CDR3 is 16 residues. CDR3 coding DNA: TGTGCCAGCAGTTTGATCGGGGAAGGTATTTCGGAGACCCAGTACTTC. Its protein is CASSLIGEGISETQYF.

The CDR3 region is CAPPGTGEYNEQFF. The CDR3, as DNA: TGTGCCCCTCCCGGGACAGGGGAGTACAATGAGCAGTTCTTC. The chain employs TRBV21-1 and TRBJ2-1; the table gives TRBD1 as D, unverified against the DNA. TRBV21-1 is a pseudogene segment. The CDR3 length is 14 residues.

This clonotype is a singleton in its sample. This chain uses TRBV7-6 with TRBJ2-1, with 8 positions matching TRBD2. The end of the DNA aligns better with TRBJ2-7, so the J call may be wrong. The CDR3 runs to 18 residues. Germline CDR1 and CDR2: SGHVS and FNYEAQ. CDR3 amino acids: CASSLGLAGPSEYNEQYF. The CDR3 bases are TGTGCCAGCAGCTTAGGGCTAGCGGGCCCCTCGGAATACAATGAGCAGTACTTC.

This clonotype was seen a handful of times. The V gene is TRBV5-1, the J gene TRBJ2-4, with D hard to call. The DNA end is more similar to TRBJ2-7, so the J call may be wrong. Germline CDR1 is SGHRS and CDR2 is YFSETQ. The CDR3 runs 16 residues. The CDR3 here is CASSLVGSTQPHEQYF. CDR3 nucleotide sequence: TGCGCCAGCAGCTTGGTAGGTTCCACCCAGCCCCACGAGCAGTACTTC.

In regard to this clonotype: One end of the junction varies from germline; a read error may be responsible. The gene calls are TRBV5-1 and TRBJ2-3; TRBD2 agrees at 12 bases. The CDR3 length is 16 residues. Germline CDR1 and CDR2: SGHRS and YFSETQ. For the CDR3, the DNA is TGCGCCGGCAGCCCTGGGACTAGCGGGAGCACAGATACGCAGTATTTT. Its protein product is CAGSPGTSGSTDTQYF.

The rearrangement uses TRBV15 and TRBJ1-6; D not resolved. The germline V gene encodes CDR1 LNHNV and CDR2 YYDKDF (reference sequence). The CDR3 loop spans 12 amino acids. V lost 0 bases and J lost 7, with 1 base in between. The CDR3 nucleotides are TGTGCCACCAGCAGAGAGAATTCACCCCTCCACTTT. As protein: CATSRENSPLHF.

The chain joins TRBV29-1 to TRBJ1-1; D remains ambiguous. The CDR3 is made up of 12 amino acids. CDR1 is SQVTM, CDR2 ANQGSEA, per germline. V was shortened by 3 bases and J by 1 base, with 6 bases between the two germline ends. The chain's CDR3 is CSVERKNTEAFF. In DNA, the CDR3 is TGCAGCGTTGAGCGCAAGAACACTGAAGCTTTCTTT.

This rearrangement joins TRBV29-1 to TRBJ2-5, with 8 positions matching TRBD2. Unmatched junction bases numbered 9, after V lost 1 base and J lost 5 bases. The CDR3 extends over 15 amino acids. In germline, CDR1 is SQVTM, CDR2 ANQGSEA. The CDR3 DNA sequence: TGCAGCGTTGAAGCCCGGGGGGGAGTAGGGGAGACCCAGTACTTC. Translating gives CSVEARGGVGETQYF.

A remark on this clonotype: One junction end does not reproduce the germline sequence, and a read error may be involved. This chain uses TRBV18 with TRBJ1-1; perhaps TRBD1 as D (6 bases). There are 14 residues in the CDR3. Germline CDR1 and CDR2: KGHSH and LQKENI. The CDR3 sequence: CANSPGAPGTEAFF. CDR3 coding DNA: TGTGCCAACTCACCAGGGGCCCCGGGAACTGAAGCTTTCTTT.

With regard to this clonotype: The junction departs from germline at one end; a sequencing error may be responsible. The V call is TRBV27, the J call TRBJ2-1; 8 nucleotides align to TRBD2. Per germline, CDR1 MNHEY and CDR2 SMNVEV (reference sequence). The CDR3 contains 17 residues. DNA for the CDR3: TGTGCCGGCAGTTTCTTTGCGGGAGGCTACTCCTACAATGAGCAGTTCTTC. It yields the protein CAGSFFAGGYSYNEQFF.